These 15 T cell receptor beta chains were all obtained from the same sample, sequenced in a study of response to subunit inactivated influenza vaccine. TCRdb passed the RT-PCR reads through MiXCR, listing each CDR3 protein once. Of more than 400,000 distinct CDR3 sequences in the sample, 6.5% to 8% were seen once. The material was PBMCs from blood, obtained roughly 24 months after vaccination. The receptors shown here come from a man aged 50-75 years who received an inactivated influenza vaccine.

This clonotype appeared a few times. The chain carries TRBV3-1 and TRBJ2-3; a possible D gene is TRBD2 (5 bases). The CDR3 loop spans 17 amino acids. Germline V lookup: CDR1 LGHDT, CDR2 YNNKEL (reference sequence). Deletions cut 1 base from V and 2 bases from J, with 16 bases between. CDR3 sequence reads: CASSQGSGPSFTDTQYF. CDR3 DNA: TGTGCCAGCAGCCAAGGGAGCGGTCCTTCGTTCACAGATACGCAGTATTTT.

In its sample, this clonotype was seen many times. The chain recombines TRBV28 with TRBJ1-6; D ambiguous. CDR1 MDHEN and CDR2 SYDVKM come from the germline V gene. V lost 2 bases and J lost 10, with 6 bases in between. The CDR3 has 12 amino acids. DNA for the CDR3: TGTGCCAGCAGTTTACCGGGGTCACCCCTCCACTTT. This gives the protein CASSLPGSPLHF.

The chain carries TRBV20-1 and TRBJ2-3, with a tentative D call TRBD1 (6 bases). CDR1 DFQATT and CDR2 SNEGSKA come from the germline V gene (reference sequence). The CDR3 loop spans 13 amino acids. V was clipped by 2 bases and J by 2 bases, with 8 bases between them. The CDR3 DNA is TGCAGTGCTAGAAGGACAGTCACAGATACGCAGTATTTT. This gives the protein CSARRTVTDTQYF.

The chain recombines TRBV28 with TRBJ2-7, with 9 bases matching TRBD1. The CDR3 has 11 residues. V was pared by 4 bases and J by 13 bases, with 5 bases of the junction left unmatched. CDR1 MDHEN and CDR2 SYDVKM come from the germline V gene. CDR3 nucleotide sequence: TGTGCCAGCAGTTCCCGGGACAGGGACTACTTC. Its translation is CASSSRDRDYF.

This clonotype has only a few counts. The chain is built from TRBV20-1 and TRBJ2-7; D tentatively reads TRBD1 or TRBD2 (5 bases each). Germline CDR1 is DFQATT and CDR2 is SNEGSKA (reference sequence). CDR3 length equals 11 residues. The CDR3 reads CGAKSGYEQYF. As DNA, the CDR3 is TGCGGGGCGAAATCGGGGTACGAGCAGTACTTC.

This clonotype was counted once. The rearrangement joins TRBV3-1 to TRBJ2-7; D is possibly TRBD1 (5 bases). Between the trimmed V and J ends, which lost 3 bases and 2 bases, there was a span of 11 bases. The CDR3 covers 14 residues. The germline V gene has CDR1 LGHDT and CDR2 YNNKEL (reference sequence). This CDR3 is CASSQTETAYEQYF. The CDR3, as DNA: TGTGCCAGCAGCCAGACCGAGACAGCCTACGAGCAGTACTTC.

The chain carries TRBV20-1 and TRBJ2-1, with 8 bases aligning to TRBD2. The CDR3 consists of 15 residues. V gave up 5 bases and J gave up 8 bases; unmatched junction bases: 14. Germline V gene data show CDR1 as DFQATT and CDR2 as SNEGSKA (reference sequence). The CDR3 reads CSAGPLSGGRDEQFF. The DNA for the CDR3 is TGCAGTGCTGGGCCCCTGAGCGGGGGAAGGGATGAGCAGTTCTTC.

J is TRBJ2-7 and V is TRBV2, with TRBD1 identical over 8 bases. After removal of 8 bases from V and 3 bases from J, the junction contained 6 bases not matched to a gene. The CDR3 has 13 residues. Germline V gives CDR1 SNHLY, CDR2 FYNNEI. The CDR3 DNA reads TGTGCCAGCGAACCAGGACAGGGCTACGAGCAGTACTTC. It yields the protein CASEPGQGYEQYF. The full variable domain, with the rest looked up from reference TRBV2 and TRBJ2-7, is EPEVTQTPSHQVTQMGQEVILRCVPISNHLYFYWYRQILGQKVEFLVSFYNNEISEKSEIFDDQFSVERPDGSNFTLKIRSTKLEDSAMYFCASEPGQGYEQYFGPGTRLTVT.

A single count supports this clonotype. The DNA for the CDR3 is TGTGCCAGCTCACCATCCCGAAATGAAGCTTTCTTT. Residues: CASSPSRNEAFF. This chain connects TRBV18 to TRBJ1-1; D is undetermined. Trimming shortened V by 2 bases and J by 7 bases, and 8 bases separated the two germline ends. In germline, CDR1 is KGHSH, CDR2 LQKENI. CDR3 length equals 12 residues.

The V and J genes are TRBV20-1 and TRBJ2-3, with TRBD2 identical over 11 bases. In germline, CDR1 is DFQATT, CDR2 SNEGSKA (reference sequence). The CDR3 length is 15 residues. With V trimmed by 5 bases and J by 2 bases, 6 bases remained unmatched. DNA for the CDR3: TGCAGTGCTCCCCAGGGACTAGCGGCCACAGATACGCAGTATTTT. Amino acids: CSAPQGLAATDTQYF.

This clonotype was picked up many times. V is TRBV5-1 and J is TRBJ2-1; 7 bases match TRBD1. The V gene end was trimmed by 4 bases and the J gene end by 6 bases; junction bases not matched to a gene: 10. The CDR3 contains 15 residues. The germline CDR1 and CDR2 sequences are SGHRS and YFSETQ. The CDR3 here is CASSPRTGAANEQFF. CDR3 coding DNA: TGCGCCAGCAGCCCCCGGACAGGTGCGGCCAATGAGCAGTTCTTC.

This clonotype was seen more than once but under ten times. The CDR3 sequence is CATSATMDTGELFF. DNA for the CDR3: TGTGCCACCAGTGCAACCATGGACACCGGGGAGCTGTTTTTT. J is TRBJ2-2 and V is TRBV24-1; D not certain. Trimming pared 5 bases from V and 3 bases from J, leaving 9 bases between. This CDR3 spans 14 amino acids. The germline CDR1 and CDR2 sequences are KGHDR and SFDVKD.

The CDR3 nucleotides read TGTGCCAGCAGCTTTCGGACAGGGGAAGGACCCGATCAGCCCCAGCATTTT. Encoded protein: CASSFRTGEGPDQPQHF. The chain couples TRBV7-8 to TRBJ1-5; 9 bases are shared with TRBD1. Germline V gives CDR1 SGHVS, CDR2 FQNEAQ. There are 17 residues in the CDR3. The V segment lost 3 bases and the J segment 5 bases; nucleotides outside the gene matches: 11. The whole variable domain, remainder taken from reference TRBV7-8 and TRBJ1-5, is GAGVSQSPRYKVAKRGQDVALRCDPISGHVSLFWYQQALGQGPEFLTYFQNEAQLDKSGLPSDRFFAERPEGSVSTLKIQRTQQEDSAVYLCASSFRTGEGPDQPQHFGDGTRLSIL.

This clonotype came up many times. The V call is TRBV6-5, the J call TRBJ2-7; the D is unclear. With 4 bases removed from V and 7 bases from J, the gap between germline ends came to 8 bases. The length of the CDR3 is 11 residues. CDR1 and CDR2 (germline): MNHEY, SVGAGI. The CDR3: CASSFGSEQYF. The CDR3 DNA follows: TGTGCCAGCAGTTTCGGGTCGGAGCAGTACTTC.

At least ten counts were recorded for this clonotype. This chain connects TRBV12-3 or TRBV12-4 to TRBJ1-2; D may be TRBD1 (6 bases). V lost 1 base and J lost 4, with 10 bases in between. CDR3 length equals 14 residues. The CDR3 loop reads CASSLGQGTYGYTF. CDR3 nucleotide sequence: TGTGCCAGCAGTTTAGGGCAGGGGACCTATGGCTACACCTTC.